The table lists the clone carrying this TCR beta chain with a few counts. The data were obtained in a study of T cells in Graves' hyperthyroidism and ophthalmopathy. The CDR3 contains 10 residues. The V end was cut by 6 bases, the J end by 6 bases, with 7 bases between. The germline gives CDR1 SQVTM, CDR2 ANQGSEA. Template material for amplifying TCR beta CDR3 regions consisted of RNA transcripts. With the HTBI primer set, the TCR CDR3 went through a first round of RT-PCR. TCRdb itself ran the multiplex PCR reads through MiXCR, one entry per CDR3 protein. The table includes under 800,000 distinct CDR3 sequences, roughly 15% detected once.

Sequenced sample: blood. The clonotype comes from a woman aged 18-29 years with Graves' hyperthyroidism. The rearrangement uses TRBV29-1 and TRBJ2-3; no clear D gene. CDR3 region: CSVGSDTQYF. CDR3 DNA sequence: TGCAGCGTGGGGTCGGATACGCAGTATTTT.